The 11 T cell receptor beta chains in this list originate from one sample, sequenced in a study of early T cells in non-severe SARS-CoV-2 infection. TCRdb re-derived calls from the 5' RACE reads in MiXCR, one entry per CDR3 protein. The repertoire holds approximately 71,000 distinct CDR3 sequences, approximately 10% seen once, with 6.4% in the top ten. The sequenced material came from whole blood. Receptors originate from an adult who was a healthcare worker with PCR-confirmed SARS-CoV-2 infection or an uninfected control (not recorded which).

This clonotype was observed at least ten times. The gene calls are TRBV7-6 and TRBJ2-7; 8 bases fit TRBD2. Per germline, CDR1 SGHVS and CDR2 FNYEAQ. CDR3 length: 13 residues. With V trimmed by 6 bases and J by 4 bases, 5 bases remained unmatched. The CDR3 loop reads CASRQLAGYEQYF. The CDR3 coding sequence is TGTGCCAGCAGGCAATTAGCGGGGTACGAGCAGTACTTC.

The table lists this clonotype with a few counts. The chain couples TRBV7-6 to TRBJ2-3; D is undetermined. CDR1 SGHVS and CDR2 FNYEAQ come from the germline V gene. The CDR3 spans 12 residues. V was shortened by 2 bases and J by 6 bases, with 6 bases between the two germline ends. As DNA, the CDR3 is TGTGCCAGCAGCTTATATTCGGATACGCAGTATTTT. It encodes CASSLYSDTQYF.

This chain joins TRBV12-3 or TRBV12-4 and TRBJ2-1; 15 bases are a match to TRBD2. The CDR3 spans 19 residues. V shed 6 bases and J 8 bases; nucleotides not matched to a gene: 17. The CDR3 coding sequence is TGTGCCAGCAGCCCCGGGACAGGCTGGGGACTAGCGGGGGGCGATGAGCAGTTCTTC. Protein: CASSPGTGWGLAGGDEQFF.

The chain links TRBV9 to TRBJ2-1; D is possibly TRBD1 (6 bases). The V gene lost 1 base and the J gene lost 7 bases, with 6 bases spanning the gap. This CDR3 has 12 amino acids. CDR1 and CDR2 from the germline V gene are SGDLS and YYNGEE. Here the CDR3 reads CASSVTGNEQFF. The CDR3 DNA follows: TGTGCCAGCAGCGTAACAGGGAATGAGCAGTTCTTC.

J is TRBJ2-3 and V is TRBV28; 12 bases map to TRBD2. The CDR3 loop spans 15 amino acids. Germline V gene sequence: CDR1 MDHEN, CDR2 SYDVKM. Trimming cost V 7 bases and J 4 bases; bases outside gene matches: 6. As DNA, the CDR3 is TGTGCCAGCAATTCACTAGCGGGAGGTGCAGATACGCAGTATTTT. The encoded protein is CASNSLAGGADTQYF.

This clonotype was picked up many times. This chain links TRBV20-1 with TRBJ1-1; no definite D call. The CDR3 has 8 residues. In germline, CDR1 is DFQATT, CDR2 SNEGSKA (reference sequence). The V end lost 6 bases, the J end lost 8 bases, and 4 bases lay between the germline ends. CDR3 bases: TGCAGTGCCGGAGAAGCTTTCTTT. Translated: CSAGEAFF.

The gene calls are TRBV19 and TRBJ2-1; possible D gene TRBD1, 5 bases. Germline V lookup: CDR1 LNHDA, CDR2 SQIVND (reference sequence). The ends were cut back, 3 bases at V and 6 bases at J, with 15 bases in the middle. This CDR3 comprises 15 residues. The CDR3 nucleotides read TGTGCCAGTAGTATGTGGCAGGGTTCGGGCAATGAGCAGTTCTTC. Amino acid sequence: CASSMWQGSGNEQFF. Based on the CDR3 plus reference TRBV19 and TRBJ2-1, the full variable domain is DGGITQSPKYLFRKEGQNVTLSCEQNLNHDAMYWYRQDPGQGLRLIYYSQIVNDFQKGDIAEGYSVSREKKESFPLTVTSAQKNPTAFYLCASSMWQGSGNEQFFGPGTRLTVL.

This sequence joins TRBV5-1 and TRBJ2-1; the D call may be TRBD1 or TRBD2 (5 bases each). Per germline, CDR1 SGHRS and CDR2 YFSETQ. V gave up 6 bases and J gave up 4 bases, with 11 bases separating them. The CDR3 is made up of 13 amino acids. CDR3 loop: CASNRGDYNEQFF. The CDR3, as DNA: TGCGCCAGCAATCGAGGGGATTACAATGAGCAGTTCTTC.

This clonotype was observed once. V is TRBV6-5 and J is TRBJ1-5; D is undetermined. The CDR3 is 16 amino acids. The ends were cut back, 5 bases at V and 1 base at J, with 15 bases in the middle. CDR1 is MNHEY and CDR2 is SVGAGI in the germline V gene. This chain's CDR3 is CASSRTPDGSNQPQHF. The CDR3 coding sequence is TGTGCCAGCAGTAGGACTCCGGATGGCAGCAATCAGCCCCAGCATTTT.

This clonotype occurred many times. This rearrangement joins TRBV7-6 to TRBJ2-3; 10 bases agree with TRBD2. CDR3 length: 17 amino acids. Germline V lookup: CDR1 SGHVS, CDR2 FNYEAQ. Trimming took 3 bases from V and 2 from J; bases not matched to a gene: 8. The CDR3 region is CASSFTLAGGTTDTQYF. For the CDR3, the DNA is TGTGCCAGCAGCTTCACGTTAGCGGGAGGAACCACAGATACGCAGTATTTT.

This clonotype has a handful of counts. The rearrangement uses TRBV7-9 and TRBJ1-6, with 8 bases matching TRBD1. This CDR3 is 16 amino acids long. Germline values: CDR1 SEHNR, CDR2 FQNEAQ (reference sequence). V trimming: 1 base; J trimming: 10 bases; junction bases outside the gene matches: 9. The CDR3 loop reads CASSLGTGTGLSPLHF. As DNA, the CDR3 is TGTGCCAGCAGCTTAGGGACCGGGACAGGACTATCACCCCTCCACTTT.